Each of the 6 T cell receptor beta chains below was sequenced from the same sample in a study of neurological immune-mediated disorders. Via MiXCR, TCRdb re-called the 5' RACE reads, giving one row per CDR3 protein. The data hold some 18,000 distinct CDR3 sequences, with approximately 6.8% observed a single time. The specimen was CD8+ T cells from blood. These TCRs come from a woman in her thirties with HTLV-1-associated myelopathy (HAM/TSP).

The V and J genes are TRBV5-5 and TRBJ2-7; D gene uncertain. Germline V CDR1 and CDR2: SGHKS, YYEKEE (reference sequence). This CDR3 comprises 15 residues. The germline V and J ends were trimmed by 0 bases and 2 bases, with 12 bases remaining between them. In DNA, the CDR3 is TGTGCCAGCAGCTTGGAACAGCCACACACCTACGAGCAGTACTTC. The encoded protein is CASSLEQPHTYEQYF.

This clonotype was recorded many times. The chain joins TRBV20-1 to TRBJ2-3, with 7 bases that match TRBD1. Germline-derived CDR1 and CDR2 are DFQATT and SNEGSKA (reference sequence). CDR3 length: 17 residues. With 0 bases clipped from V and 6 bases from J, the junction kept 15 bases outside the gene matches. CDR3 bases: TGCAGTGCTAGAGATCAGGTATGGGACAGTTCGTCGGATACGCAGTATTTT. Its translation: CSARDQVWDSSSDTQYF.

This clonotype was counted ten times or more. The chain couples TRBV20-1 to TRBJ1-4; D may be TRBD1 (5 bases). This CDR3 is built from 18 residues. The germline V and J ends were trimmed by 2 bases and 4 bases, with 23 bases remaining between them. Germline loops: CDR1 DFQATT, CDR2 SNEGSKA (reference sequence). CDR3 nucleotide sequence: TGCAGTGCTAGAATCCCGTCCGATGAGGGGCCCTATAATGAAAAACTGTTTTTT. Translation: CSARIPSDEGPYNEKLFF.

In its sample, this clonotype was seen many times. A read error is possible here, since a much larger clone lies one base away. This chain connects TRBV20-1 to TRBJ2-3, with D maybe TRBD2 (7 bases). Germline CDR1 is DFQATT and CDR2 is SNEGSKA (reference sequence). CDR3 size: 15 residues. Written as DNA, the CDR3 is TGCAGTGCTAGGGGGGGGGGCTTTTTAGCAGATATGCAGTATTTT. Translating gives CSARGGGFLADMQYF.

This clonotype was seen ten or more times. This rearrangement joins TRBV10-2 to TRBJ2-1; D not resolved. This CDR3 contains 13 residues. Trimming left V 5 bases short and J 8 bases short, with 13 bases between. In germline, CDR1 is WSHSY, CDR2 SAAADI. CDR3 DNA: TGCGCCAGCAGTCTGGAAAGACTGGATGAGCAGTTCTTC. It yields the protein CASSLERLDEQFF.

This clonotype was found many times. The chain combines TRBV6-5 with TRBJ1-1; D is ambiguous. V lost 3 bases, J lost 0 bases, and 8 bases lay in between. This CDR3 is built from 14 residues. Germline V gives CDR1 MNHEY, CDR2 SVGAGI. CDR3 residues: CASSYGSLNTEAFF. The DNA of the CDR3 is TGTGCCAGCAGTTATGGGTCCTTGAACACTGAAGCTTTCTTT.